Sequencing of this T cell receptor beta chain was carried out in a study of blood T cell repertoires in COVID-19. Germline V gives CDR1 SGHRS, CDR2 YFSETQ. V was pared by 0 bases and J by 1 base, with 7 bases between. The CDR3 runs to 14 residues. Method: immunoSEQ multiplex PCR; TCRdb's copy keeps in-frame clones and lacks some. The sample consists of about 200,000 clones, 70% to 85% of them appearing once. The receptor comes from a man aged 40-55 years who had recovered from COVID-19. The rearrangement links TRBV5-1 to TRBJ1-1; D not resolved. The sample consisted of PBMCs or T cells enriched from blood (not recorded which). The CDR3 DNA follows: TGCGCCAGCAGCTTGGCTAGACCGAACACTGAAGCTTTCTTT. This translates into CASSLARPNTEAFF.